This TCR beta chain was sequenced during a study of response to subunit inactivated influenza vaccine. Findings and caveats of the study: The authors proposed limited new T cell recruitment per seasonal influenza vaccination.

TCRdb re-called the RT-PCR reads through MiXCR, storing one row per CDR3 protein. The table has more than 700,000 distinct CDR3 sequences, over 20% seen once. The CDR3 loop spans 16 amino acids. The V and J ends lost 3 bases and 0 bases, in that order; junction bases with no gene match: 3. CDR1 and CDR2 (germline): KGHSH, LQKENI. As regards this clonotype: As yet, its antigen is unknown.

The sequence was obtained from a middle-aged man who received an inactivated influenza vaccine. The chain is built from TRBV18 and TRBJ1-4; 8 bases line up with TRBD1. The source material was PBMCs from blood, sampled about 5 days after vaccination. DNA for the CDR3: TGTGCCAGCTCACCGCCACAGGGGGCAACTAATGAAAAACTGTTTTTT. This encodes CASSPPQGATNEKLFF.